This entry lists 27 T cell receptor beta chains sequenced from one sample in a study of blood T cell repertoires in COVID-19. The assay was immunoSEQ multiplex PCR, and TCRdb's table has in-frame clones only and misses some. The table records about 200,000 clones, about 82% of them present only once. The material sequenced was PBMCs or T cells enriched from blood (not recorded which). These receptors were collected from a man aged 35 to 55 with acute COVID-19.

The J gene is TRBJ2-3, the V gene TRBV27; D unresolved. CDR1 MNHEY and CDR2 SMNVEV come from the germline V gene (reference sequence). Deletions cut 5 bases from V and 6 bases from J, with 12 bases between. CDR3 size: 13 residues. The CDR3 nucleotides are TGTGCCAGCAGTCGAGGCTTATGGGATACGCAGTATTTT. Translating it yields CASSRGLWDTQYF.

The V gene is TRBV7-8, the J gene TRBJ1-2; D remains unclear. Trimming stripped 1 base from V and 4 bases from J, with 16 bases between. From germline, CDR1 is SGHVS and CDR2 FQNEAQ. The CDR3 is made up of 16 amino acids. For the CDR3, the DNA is TGTGCCAGCAGCTTAGATGCGGCCAGCCTATTCTATGGCTACACCTTC. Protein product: CASSLDAASLFYGYTF. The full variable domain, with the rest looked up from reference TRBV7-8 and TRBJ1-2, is GAGVSQSPRYKVAKRGQDVALRCDPISGHVSLFWYQQALGQGPEFLTYFQNEAQLDKSGLPSDRFFAERPEGSVSTLKIQRTQQEDSAVYLCASSLDAASLFYGYTFGSGTRLTVV.

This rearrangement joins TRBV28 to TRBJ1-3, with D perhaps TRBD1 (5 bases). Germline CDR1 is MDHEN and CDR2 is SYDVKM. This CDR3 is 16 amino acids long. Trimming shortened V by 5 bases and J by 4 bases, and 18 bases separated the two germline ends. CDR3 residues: CASSTLWTRAGNTIYF. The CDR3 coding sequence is TGTGCCAGCAGTACCCTTTGGACACGGGCCGGAAACACCATATATTTT.

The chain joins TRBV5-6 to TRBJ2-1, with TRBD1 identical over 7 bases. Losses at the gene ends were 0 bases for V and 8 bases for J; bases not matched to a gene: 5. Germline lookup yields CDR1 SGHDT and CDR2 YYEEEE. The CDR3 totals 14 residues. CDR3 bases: TGTGCCAGCAGCTTGGGGGACAGAGGGTATGAGCAGTTCTTC. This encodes CASSLGDRGYEQFF.

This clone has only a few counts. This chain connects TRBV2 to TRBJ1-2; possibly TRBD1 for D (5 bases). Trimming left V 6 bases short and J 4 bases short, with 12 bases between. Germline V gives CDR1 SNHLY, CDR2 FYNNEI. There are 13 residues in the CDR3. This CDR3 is CASRVQESYGYTF. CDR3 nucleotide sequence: TGTGCCAGCAGAGTACAGGAAAGCTATGGCTACACCTTC.

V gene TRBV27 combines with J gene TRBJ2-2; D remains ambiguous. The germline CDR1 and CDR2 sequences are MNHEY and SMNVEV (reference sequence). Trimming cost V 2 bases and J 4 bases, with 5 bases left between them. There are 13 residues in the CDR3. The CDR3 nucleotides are TGTGCCAGCAGTTTACTTGTCACCGGGGAGCTGTTTTTT. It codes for CASSLLVTGELFF.

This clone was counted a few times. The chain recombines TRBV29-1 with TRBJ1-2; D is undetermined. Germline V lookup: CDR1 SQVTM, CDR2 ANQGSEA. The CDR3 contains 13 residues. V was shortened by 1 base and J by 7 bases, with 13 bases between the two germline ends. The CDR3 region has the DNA TGCAGCGTTGAAGTAGATCCGGGAGCTGGCTACACCTTC. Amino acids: CSVEVDPGAGYTF.

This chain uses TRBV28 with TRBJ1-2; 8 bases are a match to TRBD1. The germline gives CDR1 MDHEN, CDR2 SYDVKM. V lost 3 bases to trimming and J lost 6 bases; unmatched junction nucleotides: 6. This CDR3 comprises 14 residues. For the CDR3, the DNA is TGTGCCAGCAGTTTGGACAGGGACAAGGATGGCTACACCTTC. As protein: CASSLDRDKDGYTF.

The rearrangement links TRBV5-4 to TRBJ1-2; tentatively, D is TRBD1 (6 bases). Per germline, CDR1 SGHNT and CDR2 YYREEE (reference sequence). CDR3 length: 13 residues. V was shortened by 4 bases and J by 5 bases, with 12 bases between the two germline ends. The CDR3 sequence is CASSPDREYGYTF. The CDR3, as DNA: TGTGCCAGCAGCCCGGACAGAGAGTATGGCTACACCTTC.

In nucleotides, the CDR3 is TGTGCCAGCAGCTACAGGACAGTCTACGAGCAGTACTTC. Its protein product is CASSYRTVYEQYF. This sequence joins TRBV11-2 and TRBJ2-7, with D perhaps TRBD1 (6 bases). The CDR3 spans 13 residues. The germline V gene has CDR1 SGHAT and CDR2 FQNNGV. Between the trimmed V and J ends, which lost 4 bases and 3 bases, there was a span of 10 bases.

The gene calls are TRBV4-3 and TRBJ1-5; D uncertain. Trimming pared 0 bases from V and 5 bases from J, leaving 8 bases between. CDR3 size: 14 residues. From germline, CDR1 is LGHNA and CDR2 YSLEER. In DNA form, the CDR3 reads TGCGCCAGCAGCCAAGATCTGGGAGATCAGCCCCAGCATTTT. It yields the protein CASSQDLGDQPQHF.

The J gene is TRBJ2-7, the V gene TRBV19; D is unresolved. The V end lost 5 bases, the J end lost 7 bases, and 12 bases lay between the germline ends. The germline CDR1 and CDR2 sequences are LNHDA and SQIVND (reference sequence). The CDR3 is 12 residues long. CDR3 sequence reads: CASSPEFGEQYF. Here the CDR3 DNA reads TGTGCCAGTAGTCCCGAATTCGGGGAGCAGTACTTC.

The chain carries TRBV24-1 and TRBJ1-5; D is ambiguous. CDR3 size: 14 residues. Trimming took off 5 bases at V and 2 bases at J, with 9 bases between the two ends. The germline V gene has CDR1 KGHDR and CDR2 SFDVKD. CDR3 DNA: TGTGCCACCAGTGGAGGAGATGGCAATCAGCCCCAGCATTTT. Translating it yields CATSGGDGNQPQHF.

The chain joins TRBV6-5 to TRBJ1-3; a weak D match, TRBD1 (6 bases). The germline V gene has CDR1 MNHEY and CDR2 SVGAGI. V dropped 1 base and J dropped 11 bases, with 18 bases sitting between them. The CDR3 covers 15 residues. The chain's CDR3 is CASSYLGTTRGPIYF. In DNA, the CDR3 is TGTGCCAGCAGTTACTTAGGGACAACAAGAGGACCCATATATTTT.

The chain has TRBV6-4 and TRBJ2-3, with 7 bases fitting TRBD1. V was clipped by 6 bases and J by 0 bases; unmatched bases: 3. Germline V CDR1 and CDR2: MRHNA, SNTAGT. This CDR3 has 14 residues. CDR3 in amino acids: CASRGTASTDTQYF. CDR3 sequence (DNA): TGTGCCAGCAGGGGGACAGCCAGCACAGATACGCAGTATTTT.

The CDR3 reads CASSRGQINSYEQYF. In nucleotides, the CDR3 is TGTGCCAGCAGCCGGGGACAGATCAACTCCTACGAGCAGTACTTC. The rearrangement uses TRBV3-1 (or the pseudogene TRBV3-2) and TRBJ2-7, with 7 nucleotides matching TRBD1. The CDR3 has 15 amino acids. Germline values: CDR1 LGHDT, CDR2 YNNKEL (reference sequence). V trimming: 4 bases; J trimming: 0 bases; junction bases outside the gene matches: 6.

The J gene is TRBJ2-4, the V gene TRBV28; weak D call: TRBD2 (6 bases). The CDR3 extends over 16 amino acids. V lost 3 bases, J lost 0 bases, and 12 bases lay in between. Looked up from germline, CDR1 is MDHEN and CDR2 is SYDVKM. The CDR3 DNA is TGTGCCAGCAGTTTCTCGGGGGTACTAGCCAAAAACATTCAGTACTTC. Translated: CASSFSGVLAKNIQYF.

The DNA for the CDR3 is TGCAGCGTACGACTAGCGGGAGAGGGTGAGCAGTTCTTC. As protein: CSVRLAGEGEQFF. The J gene is TRBJ2-1, the V gene TRBV29-1, with TRBD2 matching over 12 bases. V was clipped by 6 bases and J by 9 bases; unmatched bases: 6. The CDR3 sequence is 13 residues long. The germline CDR1 and CDR2 sequences are SQVTM and ANQGSEA.

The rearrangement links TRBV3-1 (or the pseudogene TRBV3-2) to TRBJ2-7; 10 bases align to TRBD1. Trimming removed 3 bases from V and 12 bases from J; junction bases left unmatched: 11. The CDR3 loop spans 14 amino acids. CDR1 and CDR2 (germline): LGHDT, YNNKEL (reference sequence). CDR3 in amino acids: CASSHDTRDRGLYF. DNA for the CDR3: TGTGCCAGCAGCCATGATACCCGGGACAGGGGTTTGTACTTC.

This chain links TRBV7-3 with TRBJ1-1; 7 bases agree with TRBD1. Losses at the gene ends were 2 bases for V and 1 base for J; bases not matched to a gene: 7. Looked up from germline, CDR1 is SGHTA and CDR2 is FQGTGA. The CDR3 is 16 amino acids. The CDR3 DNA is TGTGCCAGCAGCTTATTCTCGCAGGGGGAGAACACTGAAGCTTTCTTT. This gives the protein CASSLFSQGENTEAFF.

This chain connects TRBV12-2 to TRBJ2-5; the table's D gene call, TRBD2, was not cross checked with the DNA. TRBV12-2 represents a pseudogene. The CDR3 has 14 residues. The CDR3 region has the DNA TGTGCGCCTACCGGGACTAGCGAGCAAGAGACCCAGTACTTC. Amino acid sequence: CAPTGTSEQETQYF.

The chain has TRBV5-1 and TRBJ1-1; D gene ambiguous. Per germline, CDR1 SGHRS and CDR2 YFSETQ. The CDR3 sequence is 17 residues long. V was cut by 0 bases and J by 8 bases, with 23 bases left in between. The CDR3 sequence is CASSLGVVRGFKWEAFF. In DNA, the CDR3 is TGCGCCAGCAGCTTGGGAGTGGTCCGGGGATTTAAATGGGAAGCTTTCTTT. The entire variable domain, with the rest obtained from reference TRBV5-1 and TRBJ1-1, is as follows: KAGVTQTPRYLIKTRGQQVTLSCSPISGHRSVSWYQQTPGQGLQFLFEYFSETQRNKGNFPGRFSGRQFSNSRSEMNVSTLELGDSALYLCASSLGVVRGFKWEAFFGQGTRLTVV.

The CDR3 coding sequence is TGCGCCAGCGGCCGTTCGGGGGAGAACACCGGGGAGCTGTTTTTT. It yields the protein CASGRSGENTGELFF. The chain joins TRBV5-1 to TRBJ2-2, with D possibly matching TRBD2 (6 bases). Trimming pared 7 bases from V and 1 base from J, leaving 14 bases between. The CDR3 runs to 15 residues. From germline, CDR1 is SGHRS and CDR2 YFSETQ.

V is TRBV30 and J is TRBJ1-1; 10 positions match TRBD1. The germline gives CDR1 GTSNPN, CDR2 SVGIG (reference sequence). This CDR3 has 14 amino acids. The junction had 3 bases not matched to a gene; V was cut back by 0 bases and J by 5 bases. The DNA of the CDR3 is TGTGCCTGGAGTGTTGGACAGGGGGGTACTGAAGCTTTCTTT. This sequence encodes CAWSVGQGGTEAFF.

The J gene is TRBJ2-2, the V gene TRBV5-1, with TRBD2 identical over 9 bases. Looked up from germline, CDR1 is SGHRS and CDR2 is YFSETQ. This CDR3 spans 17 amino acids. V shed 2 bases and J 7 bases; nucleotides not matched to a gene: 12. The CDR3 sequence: CASSFDPQREDHGELFF. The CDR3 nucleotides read TGCGCCAGCAGCTTTGACCCCCAGCGGGAGGATCACGGGGAGCTGTTTTTT.

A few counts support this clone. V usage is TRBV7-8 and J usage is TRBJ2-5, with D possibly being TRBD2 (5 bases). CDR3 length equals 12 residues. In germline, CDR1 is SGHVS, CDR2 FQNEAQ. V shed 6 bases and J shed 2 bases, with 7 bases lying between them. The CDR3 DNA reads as TGTGCCAGCAGGACGGGGCAAGAGACCCAGTACTTC. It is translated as CASRTGQETQYF.

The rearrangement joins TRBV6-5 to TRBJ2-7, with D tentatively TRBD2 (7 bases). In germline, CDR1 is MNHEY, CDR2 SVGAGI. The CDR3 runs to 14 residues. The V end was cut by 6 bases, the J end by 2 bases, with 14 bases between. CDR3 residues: CASRAGEGAYEQYF. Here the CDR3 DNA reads TGTGCCAGCAGAGCAGGGGAGGGGGCCTACGAGCAGTACTTC.